A single sample is the source of the 22 T cell receptor beta chains below, sequenced in a study of naive and memory T cell subsets. An equimolar mix of two oligonucleotides served as the beta constant-region primer for TRBC1 and TRBC2. Nested alpha and beta constant-region primers with the SP2 primer drove four PCR rounds on ligated cDNA. Each CDR3 protein gets one entry after TCRdb re-called the UMI-ligation and nested PCR reads with MiXCR. This repertoire shows 2,500 to 3,000 distinct CDR3 sequences, about 5.2% found once; its top ten account for around a third. The material sequenced was CD4+ TEMRA cells from blood. Described subset: effector memory re-expressing CD45RA, CD45RA+ CD27-. The receptors here all came from a human donor in good health.

Concerning this clonotype itself: This sequence may be a read error, since a much larger clone differs from it by one base. The chain uses TRBV27 and TRBJ1-3, with D perhaps matching TRBD1 (6 bases). CDR3 length: 14 residues. Germline-derived CDR1 and CDR2 are MNHEY and SMNVEV (reference sequence). The V and J ends lost 5 bases and 7 bases respectively, with 15 bases between them. The chain's CDR3 is CASSRSGGGNTIYF. In DNA form, the CDR3 reads TGTGCCAGCAGTAGGTCCGGAGGGGGGAACACCATATATTTT.

This clonotype was recorded a few times. The V gene is TRBV12-3 or TRBV12-4, the J gene TRBJ2-2; 14 bases match TRBD2. The CDR3 length is 18 residues. V lost 6 bases and J lost 5; bases outside the gene matches: 11. CDR3 sequence (DNA): TGTGCCAGCAGCGCATCGGGACTAGCGGGAGTCGGTACCGGGGAGCTGTTTTTT. It codes for CASSASGLAGVGTGELFF.

This clonotype was counted only a few times. CDR3 sequence reads: CASSVYRTRLAGEQFF. The CDR3 nucleotides are TGTGCCAGCAGTGTCTACCGAACCCGACTAGCCGGTGAGCAGTTCTTC. This chain connects TRBV6-1 to TRBJ2-1; 7 positions agree with TRBD2. Germline V gives CDR1 MNHNS, CDR2 SASEGT. The CDR3 spans 16 residues. J gave up 9 bases and V 4 bases, and 15 bases lay outside the gene matches.

This clonotype was recorded many times. J is TRBJ2-1 and V is TRBV20-1; D gene uncertain. Trimming took off 2 bases at V and 9 bases at J, with 5 bases between the two ends. The length of the CDR3 is 10 residues. Germline V gene sequence: CDR1 DFQATT, CDR2 SNEGSKA (reference sequence). CDR3 nucleotides: TGCAGTGCTAGAAGTAGTGAGCAGTTCTTC. Translated, it gives CSARSSEQFF.

By proportion, this clonotype is medium-sized. CDR3 in amino acids: CASSQNPIANSPLHF. In nucleotides, the CDR3 is TGTGCCAGCAGTCAGAACCCCATCGCTAATTCACCCCTCCACTTT. The rearrangement links TRBV27 to TRBJ1-6; D not certain. This CDR3 is 15 amino acids long. The germline CDR1 and CDR2 sequences are MNHEY and SMNVEV (reference sequence). Trimming pared 5 bases from V and 6 bases from J, leaving 14 bases between.

This clonotype has at least ten counts. This chain connects TRBV7-2 to TRBJ2-3; D is unclear. With 5 bases removed from V and 2 bases from J, the gap between germline ends came to 5 bases. Looked up from germline, CDR1 is SGHTA and CDR2 is FQGNSA. The CDR3 sequence is 12 residues long. The CDR3 DNA sequence: TGTGCCAGCAGCCTTTACACAGATACGCAGTATTTT. Protein: CASSLYTDTQYF.

In this sample, this clonotype turned up many times. The chain is built from TRBV28 and TRBJ2-3; 10 nucleotides agree with TRBD2. The CDR3 covers 14 residues. V was pared by 8 bases and J by 2 bases, with 4 bases of the junction left unmatched. The germline V gene encodes CDR1 MDHEN and CDR2 SYDVKM. The CDR3 nucleotides are TGTGCCAGCGCCACTAGCGGGGTCACAGATACGCAGTATTTT. Protein sequence: CASATSGVTDTQYF.

Ten or more counts support this clonotype. This sequence joins TRBV5-1 and TRBJ2-1; D might be TRBD1 (5 bases). V lost 6 bases to trimming and J lost 9 bases, with 16 bases between them. Germline V gives CDR1 SGHRS, CDR2 YFSETQ. This CDR3 region has 13 residues. For the CDR3, the DNA is TGCGCCAGCAAGATAGCAGGGTATCTTGAGCAGTTCTTC. This translates into CASKIAGYLEQFF.

About this clonotype itself: Given a much more abundant clone one base away, this may be a read error. The chain has TRBV6-1 and TRBJ1-1; D uncertain. Germline loops: CDR1 MNHNS, CDR2 SASEGT. The CDR3 spans 14 residues. Trimming pared 1 base from V and 1 base from J, leaving 7 bases between. CDR3 sequence (DNA): TGTGCCAGCAGTGAAGTCCACAGGAACACTGAAGCTTTCTTT. This codes for CASSEVHRNTEAFF.

The sample holds many counts of this clonotype. The CDR3 loop is CASSQRLEGYGYTF. CDR3 DNA sequence: TGCGCCAGCAGCCAACGACTTGAGGGCTATGGCTACACCTTC. The chain employs TRBV4-3 and TRBJ1-2; D unresolved. CDR3 length: 14 residues. V lost 2 bases to trimming and J lost 4 bases, with 11 bases between them. The germline V gene encodes CDR1 LGHNA and CDR2 YSLEER.

The V gene is TRBV19, the J gene TRBJ1-1; 10 nucleotides agree with TRBD1. CDR3 length: 16 residues. V lost 6 bases and J lost 1; bases outside the gene matches: 8. Germline V gene sequence: CDR1 LNHDA, CDR2 SQIVND (reference sequence). Here the CDR3 reads CASRPGGQGRNTEAFF. DNA for the CDR3: TGTGCCAGTAGGCCTGGGGGACAGGGGCGGAACACTGAAGCTTTCTTT. Together with reference TRBV19 and TRBJ1-1, the CDR3 gives the full variable domain: DGGITQSPKYLFRKEGQNVTLSCEQNLNHDAMYWYRQDPGQGLRLIYYSQIVNDFQKGDIAEGYSVSREKKESFPLTVTSAQKNPTAFYLCASRPGGQGRNTEAFFGQGTRLTVV.

This clonotype has just a few counts. The chain carries TRBV27 and TRBJ2-6; TRBD2 agrees at 10 bases. The J segment lost 0 bases and the V segment lost 6 bases, leaving 17 bases of the junction unmatched. Germline V gene lookup returns CDR1 MNHEY and CDR2 SMNVEV (reference sequence). CDR3 length equals 21 residues. CDR3 loop: CASSSPAAGGKGVSGANVLTF. CDR3 DNA sequence: TGTGCCAGCAGCTCACCGGCAGCGGGAGGGAAGGGGGTCTCTGGGGCCAACGTCCTGACTTTC.

This clonotype was seen at least ten times. In DNA, the CDR3 is TGTGCCAGCAGTTTCCGACGGACAGGGGGCTGGGAGACCCAGTACTTC. This encodes CASSFRRTGGWETQYF. The chain recombines TRBV27 with TRBJ2-5; 11 bases agree with TRBD1. The V and J ends lost 3 bases and 5 bases, in that order; junction bases with no gene match: 8. Germline lookup yields CDR1 MNHEY and CDR2 SMNVEV (reference sequence). This CDR3 has 16 residues.

By proportion, this clonotype is medium-sized. The genes are TRBV29-1 and TRBJ2-3; no reliable D call. Germline loops: CDR1 SQVTM, CDR2 ANQGSEA. Trimming left V 7 bases short and J 3 bases short, with 14 bases between. This CDR3 has 13 residues. This CDR3 reads CSGAGRGTDTQYF. CDR3 nucleotides: TGCAGCGGTGCTGGCAGAGGAACAGATACGCAGTATTTT.

V and J are TRBV27 and TRBJ2-2, with 15 positions matching TRBD2. With V trimmed by 4 bases and J by 7 bases, 13 bases remained unmatched. Germline V lookup: CDR1 MNHEY, CDR2 SMNVEV (reference sequence). The CDR3 is made up of 19 amino acids. In DNA form, the CDR3 reads TGTGCCAGCAGTTCCTACTGGACTAGCGGGAGGGGGTATATCGGGGAGCTGTTTTTT. Its protein is CASSSYWTSGRGYIGELFF.

By share, this clonotype counts as medium-sized. This chain links TRBV18 with TRBJ2-1; D may be TRBD2 (6 bases). The CDR3 consists of 14 residues. The germline V and J ends were trimmed by 2 bases and 2 bases, with 7 bases remaining between them. Germline CDR1 and CDR2: KGHSH and LQKENI. The CDR3 DNA sequence: TGTGCCAGCTCACCAGGACTAACCTACAATGAGCAGTTCTTC. This translates into CASSPGLTYNEQFF. The full variable domain, rest sourced from reference TRBV18 and TRBJ2-1, is NAGVMQNPRHLVRRRGQEARLRCSPMKGHSHVYWYRQLPEEGLKFMVYLQKENIIDESGMPKERFSAEFPKEGPSILRIQQVVRGDSAAYFCASSPGLTYNEQFFGPGTRLTVL.

There are many counts of this clonotype. V is TRBV27 and J is TRBJ1-6; D might be TRBD1 (6 bases). Germline V gene lookup returns CDR1 MNHEY and CDR2 SMNVEV (reference sequence). The V end lost 5 bases, the J end lost 11 bases, and 16 bases lay between the germline ends. CDR3 size: 14 residues. The CDR3 nucleotides read TGTGCCAGCAGTCCGGACCCCGGACAGCCACCCCTCCACTTT. Protein sequence: CASSPDPGQPPLHF.

This chain connects TRBV20-1 to TRBJ2-7; D not resolved. Germline-derived CDR1 and CDR2 are DFQATT and SNEGSKA (reference sequence). The CDR3 loop spans 12 amino acids. The V and J ends lost 1 base and 2 bases respectively, with 6 bases between them. CDR3: CSARGVAYEQYF. The CDR3 bases are TGCAGTGCTAGAGGGGTAGCCTACGAGCAGTACTTC.

This clonotype is deemed medium-sized. This chain connects TRBV7-2 to TRBJ2-7; D might be TRBD1 (6 bases). V dropped 1 base and J dropped 6 bases, with 13 bases sitting between them. Germline V CDR1 and CDR2: SGHTA, FQGNSA. This CDR3 is built from 14 residues. The CDR3 bases are TGTGCCAGCAGCTTAGTGACAGGATTCGGCGAGCAGTACTTC. It translates to CASSLVTGFGEQYF.

On this clonotype itself: A clone one base away is much larger, so this may be a read error. This likely comes from a read error, as the CDR3 has no conserved phenylalanine or tryptophan at its end. V gene TRBV7-9 combines with J gene TRBJ2-5, with 9 bases fitting TRBD2. From germline, CDR1 is SEHNR and CDR2 FQNEAQ (reference sequence). CDR3 size: 13 residues. V dropped 4 bases and J dropped 5; count of bases not matched to a gene: 2. CDR3 coding DNA: TGTGCCAGCAGCTCAAGCGGGAGGGAGACCCAGTACTCC. This codes for CASSSSGRETQYS.

This clonotype qualifies as medium-sized. The rearrangement uses TRBV7-2 and TRBJ2-1; a possible D gene is TRBD2 (5 bases). The CDR3 runs 14 residues. Deletions cut 1 base from V and 7 bases from J, with 11 bases between. Per germline, CDR1 SGHTA and CDR2 FQGNSA. CDR3 in amino acids: CASSLERDRNEQFF. The CDR3 region has the DNA TGTGCCAGCAGCTTAGAACGGGATCGGAATGAGCAGTTCTTC.

At least ten counts were recorded for this clonotype. The V call is TRBV5-1, the J call TRBJ1-2; 9 bases agree with TRBD1. The CDR3 spans 18 residues. J gave up 5 bases and V 4 bases, and 18 bases lay outside the gene matches. Germline CDR1 reads SGHRS; CDR2 reads YFSETQ. In DNA form, the CDR3 reads TGCGCCAGCAGCATACCGGGACAGGGCGGTGTTGCTGTATATGGCTACACCTTC. This translates into CASSIPGQGGVAVYGYTF.